This T cell receptor (beta chain) originates from a study of cytomegalovirus exposure and HLA in healthy donors. Study-level findings and limits: There were some public TCRs occurring in many donors, but most TCR sequences were rare. First-cohort TCR clusters were later found to tend to co-occur in the approximately 110 validation repertoires.

As to this clone: Its antigen remains unknown.

The assay was immunoSEQ multiplex PCR, and TCRdb's table has in-frame clones only and misses some. This sample has some 150,000 clones, with roughly nine tenths found just once. This CDR3 has 15 amino acids. Germline loops: CDR1 LNHDA, CDR2 SQIVND (reference sequence). After removal of 5 bases from V and 2 bases from J, the junction contained 7 bases not matched to a gene. Donors came from a validation cohort of about 110 subjects, distinct from the first 666-subject cohort. This chain uses TRBV19 with TRBJ2-5, with 8 bases aligning to TRBD2. Sequenced sample: PBMCs. This receptor was obtained from a young woman in good health and CMV-seropositive. Written as DNA, the CDR3 is TGTGCCAGTAGTCTAGTTACTAGCGGACAAGAGACCCAGTACTTC. Translating gives CASSLVTSGQETQYF.